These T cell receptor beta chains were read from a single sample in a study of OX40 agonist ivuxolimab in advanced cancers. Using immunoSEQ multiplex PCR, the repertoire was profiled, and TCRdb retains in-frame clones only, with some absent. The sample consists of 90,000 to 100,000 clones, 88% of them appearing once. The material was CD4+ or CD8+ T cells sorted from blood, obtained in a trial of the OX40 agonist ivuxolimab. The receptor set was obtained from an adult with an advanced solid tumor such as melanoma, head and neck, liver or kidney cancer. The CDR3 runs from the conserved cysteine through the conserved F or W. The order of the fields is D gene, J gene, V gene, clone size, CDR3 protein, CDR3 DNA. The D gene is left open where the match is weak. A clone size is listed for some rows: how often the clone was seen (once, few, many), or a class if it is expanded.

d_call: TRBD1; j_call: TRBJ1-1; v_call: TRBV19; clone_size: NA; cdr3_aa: CASTPFGTGGSTEAFF; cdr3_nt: TGTGCCAGTACCCCCTTCGGGACAGGGGGCTCAACTGAAGCTTTCTTT
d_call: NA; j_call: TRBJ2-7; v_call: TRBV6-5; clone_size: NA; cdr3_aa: CASRRTIDSYEQYF; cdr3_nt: TGTGCCAGCCGCCGGACGATCGACTCCTACGAGCAGTACTTC
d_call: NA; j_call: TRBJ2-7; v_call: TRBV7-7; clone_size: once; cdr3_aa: CASSFSGSDEQYF; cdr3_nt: TGTGCTAGCAGCTTCAGTGGATCGGACGAGCAGTACTTC
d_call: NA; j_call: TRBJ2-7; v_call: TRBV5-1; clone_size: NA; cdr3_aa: CASSLGGYEQYF; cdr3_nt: TGCGCCAGCAGCTTGGGGGGGTACGAGCAGTACTTC
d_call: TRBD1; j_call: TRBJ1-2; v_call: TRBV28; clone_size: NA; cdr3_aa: CASSSQGALGGYTF; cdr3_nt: TGTGCCAGCAGCAGTCAGGGGGCCTTGGGGGGCTACACCTTC
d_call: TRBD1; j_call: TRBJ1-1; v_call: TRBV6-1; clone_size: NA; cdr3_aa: CASSEQGVTGHTEAFF; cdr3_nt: TGTGCCAGCAGTGAACAGGGGGTTACGGGGCATACTGAAGCTTTCTTT
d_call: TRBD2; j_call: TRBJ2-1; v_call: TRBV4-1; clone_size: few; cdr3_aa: CASSPITSGRGYEQFF; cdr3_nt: TGCGCCAGCAGCCCAATAACTAGCGGGAGGGGGTATGAGCAGTTCTTC
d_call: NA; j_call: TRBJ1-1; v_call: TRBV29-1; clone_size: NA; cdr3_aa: CSVLQGGPNTEAFF; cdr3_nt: TGCAGCGTTTTGCAGGGAGGCCCGAACACTGAAGCTTTCTTT
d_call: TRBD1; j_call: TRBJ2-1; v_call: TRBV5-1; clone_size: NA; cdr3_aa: CASSPGQWNEQFF; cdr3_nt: TGCGCCAGCAGCCCGGGACAGTGGAATGAGCAGTTCTTC
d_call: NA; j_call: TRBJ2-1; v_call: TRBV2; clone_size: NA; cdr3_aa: CASSASQGENEQFF; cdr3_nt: TGTGCCAGCAGTGCTAGCCAAGGTGAAAATGAGCAGTTCTTC
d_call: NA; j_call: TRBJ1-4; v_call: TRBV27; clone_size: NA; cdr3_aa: CASSYRGQGGEKLFF; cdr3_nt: TGTGCCAGCAGTTATCGAGGGCAGGGAGGGGAAAAACTGTTTTTT
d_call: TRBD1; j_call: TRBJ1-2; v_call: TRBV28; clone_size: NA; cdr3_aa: CASSLPTGAHYGYTF; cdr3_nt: TGTGCCAGCAGTTTGCCAACAGGGGCCCACTATGGCTACACCTTC
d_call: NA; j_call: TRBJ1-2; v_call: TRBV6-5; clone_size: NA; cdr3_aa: CAEKGGPRNYGYTF; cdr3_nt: TGTGCCGAGAAGGGGGGGCCGCGAAACTATGGCTACACCTTC
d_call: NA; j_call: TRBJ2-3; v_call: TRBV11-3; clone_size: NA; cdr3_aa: CASSPGGQSPTDTQYF; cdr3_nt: TGTGCCAGCAGCCCCGGGGGACAGAGCCCCACAGATACGCAGTATTTT
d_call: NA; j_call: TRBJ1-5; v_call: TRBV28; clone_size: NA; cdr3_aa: CASSFLRDSSNQPQHF; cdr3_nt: TGTGCCAGCAGTTTCCTACGAGACTCCTCTAATCAGCCCCAGCATTTT
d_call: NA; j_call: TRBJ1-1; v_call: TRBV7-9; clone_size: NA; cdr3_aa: CASSPGPQGTEAFF; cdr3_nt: TGTGCCAGCAGCCCAGGGCCCCAGGGAACTGAAGCTTTCTTT
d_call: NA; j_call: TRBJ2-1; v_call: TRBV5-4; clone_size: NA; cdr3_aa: CASSQLWGANEQFF; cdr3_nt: TGTGCCAGCAGCCAACTGTGGGGGGCCAATGAGCAGTTCTTC
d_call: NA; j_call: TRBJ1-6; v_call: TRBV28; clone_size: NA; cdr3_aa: CASSLIGVLSYNSPLHF; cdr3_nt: TGTGCCAGCAGTTTAATCGGGGTATTGTCCTATAATTCACCCCTCCACTTT
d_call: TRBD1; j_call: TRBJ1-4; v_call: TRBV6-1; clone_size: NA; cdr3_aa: CASSEQDRGDNEKLFF; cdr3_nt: TGTGCCAGCAGTGAGCAGGACAGGGGAGATAATGAAAAACTGTTTTTT
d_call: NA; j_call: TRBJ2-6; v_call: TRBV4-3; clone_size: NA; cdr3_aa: CASSQDRRFSGANVLTF; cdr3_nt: TGCGCCAGCAGCCAAGATAGACGGTTCTCTGGGGCCAACGTCCTGACTTTC
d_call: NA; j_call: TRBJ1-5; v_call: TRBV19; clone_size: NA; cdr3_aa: CASSIQGGQPQHF; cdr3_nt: TGTGCCAGTAGCATACAGGGAGGGCAGCCCCAGCATTTT
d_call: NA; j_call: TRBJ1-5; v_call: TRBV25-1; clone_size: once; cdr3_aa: CASSNPGHLGPQHF; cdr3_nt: TGTGCCAGCAGTAATCCGGGACACCTAGGGCCCCAGCATTTT
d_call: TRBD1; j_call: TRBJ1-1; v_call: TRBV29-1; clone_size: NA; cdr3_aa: CSDLDRGTEAFF; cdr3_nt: TGCAGCGACCTAGACAGGGGTACTGAAGCTTTCTTT
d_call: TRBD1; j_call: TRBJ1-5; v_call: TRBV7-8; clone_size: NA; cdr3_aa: CASSPQGTGVGQPQHF; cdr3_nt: TGTGCCAGCAGCCCACAAGGGACAGGGGTTGGTCAGCCCCAGCATTTT
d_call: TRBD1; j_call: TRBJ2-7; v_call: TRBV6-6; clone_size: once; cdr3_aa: CASSFRTGFGEQYF; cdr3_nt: TGTGCCAGCAGTTTCCGGACAGGGTTTGGCGAGCAGTACTTC
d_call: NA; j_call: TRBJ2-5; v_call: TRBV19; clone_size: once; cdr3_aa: CASSIEGRETQYF; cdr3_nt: TGTGCCAGTAGTATAGAGGGCCGGGAGACCCAGTACTTC
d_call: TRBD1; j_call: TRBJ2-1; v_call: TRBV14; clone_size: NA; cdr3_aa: CASSQDGWGQGQNEQFF; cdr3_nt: TGTGCCAGCAGCCAAGATGGATGGGGACAGGGGCAAAATGAGCAGTTCTTC
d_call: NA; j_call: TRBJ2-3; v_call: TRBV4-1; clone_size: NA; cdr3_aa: CASSLKGHHGTDTQYF; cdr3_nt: TGCGCCAGCAGCCTCAAGGGACACCATGGTACAGATACGCAGTATTTT
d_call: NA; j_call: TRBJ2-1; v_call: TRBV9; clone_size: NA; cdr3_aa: CASSEFGTTFNEQFF; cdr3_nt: TGTGCCAGCAGCGAGTTCGGGACCACATTCAATGAGCAGTTCTTC
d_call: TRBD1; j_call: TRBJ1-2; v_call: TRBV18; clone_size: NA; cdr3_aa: CASSSGQDTGYTF; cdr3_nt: TGTGCCAGCTCATCGGGACAGGACACTGGCTACACCTTC
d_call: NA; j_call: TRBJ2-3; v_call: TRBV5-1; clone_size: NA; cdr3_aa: CASSLVGVSTDTQYF; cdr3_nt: TGCGCCAGCAGCTTGGTGGGGGTTAGCACAGATACGCAGTATTTT
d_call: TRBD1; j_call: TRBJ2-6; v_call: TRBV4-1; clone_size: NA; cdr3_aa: CASSQDLRQGASGANVLTF; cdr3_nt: TGCGCCAGCAGCCAAGATCTCAGACAGGGGGCGTCCGGGGCCAACGTCCTGACTTTC
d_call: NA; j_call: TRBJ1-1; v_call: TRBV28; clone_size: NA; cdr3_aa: CASSLGGALNTEAFF; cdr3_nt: TGTGCCAGCTCCCTGGGGGGGGCTCTGAACACTGAAGCTTTCTTT